The rows below give T cell receptor beta chains drawn from one sample of a study of identical twins. One entry per CDR3 protein, called by TCRdb with MiXCR from the 5' RACE reads. The sample contains around 300,000 distinct CDR3 sequences, approximately 8% of which appear only once. The data were also submitted as part of a second study, on yellow fever vaccine responses in identical twins.

Sequencing was carried out using memory (CD45RO+) T cells sorted from blood. All receptors derive from a woman aged 18-30 years in good health. CDR3s include the opening cysteine and the closing phenylalanine or tryptophan. Fields, in order: clone size, V gene, D gene, J gene, CDR3 protein, CDR3 DNA. D genes are given only for firm matches. Expanded clones are given a class, and other clones once, few, many or no size at all.

many	TRBV20-1	NA	TRBJ2-5	CSASHWETQYF	TGCAGTGCTAGTCACTGGGAGACCCAGTACTTC
few	TRBV20-1	TRBD1	TRBJ2-2	CSARTGGTNTGELFF	TGCAGTGCTAGAACAGGGGGCACCAACACCGGGGAGCTGTTTTTT
many	TRBV7-8	NA	TRBJ2-2	CASSLAGRDTGELFF	TGTGCCAGCAGCTTAGCCGGGAGAGACACCGGGGAGCTGTTTTTT
NA	TRBV19	TRBD2	TRBJ2-7	CASSPTGRERYEQYF	TGTGCCAGTAGTCCCACCGGGCGGGAGAGGTACGAGCAGTACTTC
many	TRBV4-2	NA	TRBJ2-2	CASSQAGPATTGELFF	TGTGCCAGCAGCCAGGCGGGCCCTGCGACCACCGGGGAGCTGTTTTTT
NA	TRBV20-1	TRBD1	TRBJ2-1	CSARVIRDRGTNEQFF	TGCAGTGCTCGCGTCATCCGGGACAGGGGGACGAATGAGCAGTTCTTC
many	TRBV20-1	TRBD2	TRBJ2-1	CSGNLAGAYNEQFF	TGCAGTGGCAACCTAGCGGGAGCATACAATGAGCAGTTCTTC
NA	TRBV5-1	NA	TRBJ2-7	CASSTTRPSEQYF	TGCGCCAGCAGCACTACGAGACCCTCCGAGCAGTACTTC
NA	TRBV28	TRBD1	TRBJ2-6	CASSPWGQGSSGANVLTF	TGTGCCAGCAGTCCGTGGGGACAGGGGAGCTCTGGGGCCAACGTCCTGACTTTC
few	TRBV10-3	TRBD1	TRBJ1-1	CAIKPTGVNTEAFF	TGTGCCATCAAGCCAACAGGGGTCAACACTGAAGCTTTCTTT